These T cell receptor beta chains were read from a single sample in a study of response to subunit inactivated influenza vaccine. TCRdb re-analysed the RT-PCR reads in MiXCR, keeping a single row per CDR3 protein. Of hundreds of thousands of distinct CDR3 sequences listed, less than 15% were seen once; the top ten hold 6.5% to 8%. Sequencing used PBMCs from blood, obtained 14 days before vaccination. The receptor set was obtained from a man aged 50 or older who received an inactivated influenza vaccine. Both conserved end residues are part of each CDR3. Each record gives: D gene, CDR3 length, V gene, J gene, clone size, CDR3 DNA, CDR3 protein. D genes are given only for firm matches. Expanded clones get a size class; other rows say once, few or many, or leave the size out.

d_call: -; cdr3_length: 15; v_call: TRBV10-3; j_call: TRBJ2-2; clone_size: many; cdr3_nt: TGTGCCATCAGCCCGGGACTGGCAAGAACCGGGGAGCTGTTTTTT; cdr3_aa: CAISPGLARTGELFF
d_call: -; cdr3_length: 15; v_call: TRBV6-1; j_call: TRBJ2-7; clone_size: many; cdr3_nt: TGTGCCACCTACTTCTCCGGGGCGTCGGGAAACGAGCAGTACTTC; cdr3_aa: CATYFSGASGNEQYF
d_call: TRBD1; cdr3_length: 15; v_call: TRBV4-3; j_call: TRBJ1-6; clone_size: -; cdr3_nt: TGCGCCAGCAGCCAGAACAGGGGTGGGAATTCACCCCTCCACTTT; cdr3_aa: CASSQNRGGNSPLHF
d_call: -; cdr3_length: 15; v_call: TRBV5-1; j_call: TRBJ2-1; clone_size: -; cdr3_nt: TGCGCCAGCAGCTTGGAACTAGCACCTTACAATGAGCAGTTCTTC; cdr3_aa: CASSLELAPYNEQFF
d_call: -; cdr3_length: 13; v_call: TRBV2; j_call: TRBJ1-1; clone_size: many; cdr3_nt: TGTGCCAGCACACAGGGAGAGAACACTGAAGCTTTCTTT; cdr3_aa: CASTQGENTEAFF
d_call: -; cdr3_length: 12; v_call: TRBV5-1; j_call: TRBJ2-7; clone_size: few; cdr3_nt: TGCGCCAGCAGGGATAGCGCGAACGAGCAGTACTTC; cdr3_aa: CASRDSANEQYF
d_call: -; cdr3_length: 14; v_call: TRBV5-1; j_call: TRBJ1-1; clone_size: many; cdr3_nt: TGCGCCAGCAGCTTGGTCCGGGGGGGCACTGAAGCTTTCTTT; cdr3_aa: CASSLVRGGTEAFF
d_call: -; cdr3_length: 15; v_call: TRBV28; j_call: TRBJ2-1; clone_size: -; cdr3_nt: TGTGCCAGCAGAAATGACAGGAGCTCCTACAATGAGCAGTTCTTC; cdr3_aa: CASRNDRSSYNEQFF
d_call: -; cdr3_length: 14; v_call: TRBV6-2/TRBV6-3; j_call: TRBJ2-5; clone_size: -; cdr3_nt: TGTGCCAGCAGCCTCGACACAGGCATTGAGGCCCAGTACTTC; cdr3_aa: CASSLDTGIEAQYF
d_call: TRBD1; cdr3_length: 15; v_call: TRBV4-1; j_call: TRBJ2-3; clone_size: many; cdr3_nt: TGCGCCAGCAGCCAAGGACAGGGGGGTCCAGATACGCAGTATTTT; cdr3_aa: CASSQGQGGPDTQYF
d_call: -; cdr3_length: 14; v_call: TRBV15; j_call: TRBJ2-5; clone_size: -; cdr3_nt: TGTGCCACCAGCACACACCTGTACCAAGAGACCCAGTACTTC; cdr3_aa: CATSTHLYQETQYF
d_call: -; cdr3_length: 16; v_call: TRBV5-1; j_call: TRBJ2-3; clone_size: -; cdr3_nt: TGCGCCAGCAGCTTGTCCGGGTCATGGAACACAGATACGCAGTATTTT; cdr3_aa: CASSLSGSWNTDTQYF
d_call: -; cdr3_length: 16; v_call: TRBV7-2; j_call: TRBJ2-3; clone_size: -; cdr3_nt: TGTGCCAGCAGCCCAGGAGGGACCAGGTCGACAGATACGCAGTATTTT; cdr3_aa: CASSPGGTRSTDTQYF
d_call: TRBD1; cdr3_length: 13; v_call: TRBV4-1; j_call: TRBJ2-7; clone_size: few; cdr3_nt: TGCGCCAGCAGCCAAGTGGGACAGGCCGAGCAGTACTTC; cdr3_aa: CASSQVGQAEQYF
d_call: -; cdr3_length: 13; v_call: TRBV9; j_call: TRBJ2-7; clone_size: few; cdr3_nt: TGTGCCAGCAGCCCCGGACACCGAGCATTGCAGTACTTC; cdr3_aa: CASSPGHRALQYF
d_call: -; cdr3_length: 12; v_call: TRBV12-3/TRBV12-4; j_call: TRBJ2-2; clone_size: many; cdr3_nt: TGTGCCAGCACCAAGGGCACCGGGGAGCTGTTTTTT; cdr3_aa: CASTKGTGELFF
d_call: -; cdr3_length: 13; v_call: TRBV29-1; j_call: TRBJ2-7; clone_size: -; cdr3_nt: TGCAGCGTTGTAACAGCCCTGGGTTATGAGCAGTACTTC; cdr3_aa: CSVVTALGYEQYF
d_call: TRBD1; cdr3_length: 13; v_call: TRBV6-6; j_call: TRBJ2-7; clone_size: many; cdr3_nt: TGTGCCAGCGCCCGGGACAGGGGGTACGAGCAGTACTTC; cdr3_aa: CASARDRGYEQYF
d_call: -; cdr3_length: 13; v_call: TRBV29-1; j_call: TRBJ1-1; clone_size: few; cdr3_nt: TGCAGCGTTGAGGCTGGGCTGAACACTGAAGCTTTCTTT; cdr3_aa: CSVEAGLNTEAFF
d_call: TRBD1; cdr3_length: 14; v_call: TRBV4-1; j_call: TRBJ1-5; clone_size: many; cdr3_nt: TGCGCCAGCAGCCCTAAGGGGGCTTATCAGCCCCAGCATTTT; cdr3_aa: CASSPKGAYQPQHF
d_call: -; cdr3_length: 16; v_call: TRBV6-5; j_call: TRBJ1-4; clone_size: -; cdr3_nt: TGTGCCAGCAGTTCGATCTCAGGGCCTACTAATGAAAAACTGTTTTTT; cdr3_aa: CASSSISGPTNEKLFF
d_call: -; cdr3_length: 15; v_call: TRBV12-3/TRBV12-4; j_call: TRBJ2-1; clone_size: -; cdr3_nt: TGTGCCAGCAGTTTAGAGGGGGGGGGAGGCGATGAGCAGTTCTTC; cdr3_aa: CASSLEGGGGDEQFF
d_call: -; cdr3_length: 14; v_call: TRBV20-1; j_call: TRBJ2-7; clone_size: many; cdr3_nt: TGCAGTGCTGGTAGGACGGTAAACTACTACGAGCAGTACTTC; cdr3_aa: CSAGRTVNYYEQYF
d_call: -; cdr3_length: 15; v_call: TRBV20-1; j_call: TRBJ2-7; clone_size: -; cdr3_nt: TGCAGTGCTAGAGATAACTGGGGTCCCTCTTACGAGCAGTACTTC; cdr3_aa: CSARDNWGPSYEQYF
d_call: TRBD1; cdr3_length: 15; v_call: TRBV4-1; j_call: TRBJ1-1; clone_size: -; cdr3_nt: TGCGCCAGCAGCCAAGGAACAGGGGGCATTTTTGGAGCTTTCTTT; cdr3_aa: CASSQGTGGIFGAFF
d_call: TRBD1; cdr3_length: 16; v_call: TRBV20-1; j_call: TRBJ2-1; clone_size: -; cdr3_nt: TGCAGTGCTAGAGATCTTGGACAGGGGGCGGGTAATGAGCAGTTCTTC; cdr3_aa: CSARDLGQGAGNEQFF
d_call: -; cdr3_length: 14; v_call: TRBV5-1; j_call: TRBJ1-6; clone_size: -; cdr3_nt: TGCGCCAGCAGCTCCGGGACAAATAATTCACCCCTCCACTTT; cdr3_aa: CASSSGTNNSPLHF
d_call: -; cdr3_length: 12; v_call: TRBV7-9; j_call: TRBJ2-5; clone_size: few; cdr3_nt: TGTGCCAGCAGGACCCACCAGGGGACCCAGTACTTC; cdr3_aa: CASRTHQGTQYF
d_call: TRBD2; cdr3_length: 17; v_call: TRBV4-2; j_call: TRBJ2-2; clone_size: few; cdr3_nt: TGTGCCAGCAGCCACGGAGCGGGGGGGCCTTTCACCGGGGAGCTGTTTTTT; cdr3_aa: CASSHGAGGPFTGELFF
d_call: -; cdr3_length: 17; v_call: TRBV11-2; j_call: TRBJ2-1; clone_size: few; cdr3_nt: TGTGCCAGCAGCCTCCTGGCTCTAGAGTCCCCCTACAATGAGCAGTTCTTC; cdr3_aa: CASSLLALESPYNEQFF
d_call: -; cdr3_length: 14; v_call: TRBV10-3; j_call: TRBJ2-3; clone_size: few; cdr3_nt: TGTGCCATCAGTGAGTCTACCAGACCAGATACGCAGTATTTT; cdr3_aa: CAISESTRPDTQYF
d_call: -; cdr3_length: 15; v_call: TRBV7-9; j_call: TRBJ2-7; clone_size: -; cdr3_nt: TGTGCCAGCAGCTTAGGAAAAAGGACGTACTACGAGCAGTACTTC; cdr3_aa: CASSLGKRTYYEQYF
d_call: -; cdr3_length: 15; v_call: TRBV12-3/TRBV12-4; j_call: TRBJ2-3; clone_size: many; cdr3_nt: TGTGCCAGCAGTGACCGGGAGCCGAGCACAGATACGCAGTATTTT; cdr3_aa: CASSDREPSTDTQYF
d_call: -; cdr3_length: 10; v_call: TRBV29-1; j_call: TRBJ1-1; clone_size: -; cdr3_nt: TGCAGCGTTGTGACCCCTGAAGCTTTCTTT; cdr3_aa: CSVVTPEAFF
d_call: TRBD1; cdr3_length: 17; v_call: TRBV20-1; j_call: TRBJ2-3; clone_size: few; cdr3_nt: TGCAGTGCAGAGGCCCCCGGGACAGGGGAGGTTGCGGATACGCAGTATTTT; cdr3_aa: CSAEAPGTGEVADTQYF
d_call: -; cdr3_length: 17; v_call: TRBV7-9; j_call: TRBJ2-1; clone_size: -; cdr3_nt: TGTGCCAGCAGCTCCTGGAGGGGCACCTCCGTCTACAATGAGCAGTTCTTC; cdr3_aa: CASSSWRGTSVYNEQFF
d_call: TRBD1; cdr3_length: 16; v_call: TRBV5-1; j_call: TRBJ1-1; clone_size: many; cdr3_nt: TGCGCCAGCAGCTTGGGGACAGGGGTATTTCGCGGTGAAGCTTTCTTT; cdr3_aa: CASSLGTGVFRGEAFF
d_call: -; cdr3_length: 13; v_call: TRBV5-1; j_call: TRBJ2-1; clone_size: few; cdr3_nt: TGCGCCAGCAGCTTGGCCGGACAGTTTGGGCAGTTCTTC; cdr3_aa: CASSLAGQFGQFF
d_call: -; cdr3_length: 15; v_call: TRBV20-1; j_call: TRBJ1-3; clone_size: -; cdr3_nt: TGCAGTGCTTGGTCGGGCTTCGTCTCTGGAAACACCATATATTTT; cdr3_aa: CSAWSGFVSGNTIYF
d_call: -; cdr3_length: 15; v_call: TRBV11-2; j_call: TRBJ2-1; clone_size: few; cdr3_nt: TGTGCGACTCAGGAAAAGGGGGGGCCTGTGGATGAGCAGTTCTTC; cdr3_aa: CATQEKGGPVDEQFF
d_call: -; cdr3_length: 16; v_call: TRBV7-9; j_call: TRBJ1-6; clone_size: -; cdr3_nt: TGTGCCAGCAGGAAAGGGTCCAGGGACTATAATTCACCCCTCCACTTT; cdr3_aa: CASRKGSRDYNSPLHF
d_call: TRBD2; cdr3_length: 16; v_call: TRBV11-2; j_call: TRBJ2-3; clone_size: -; cdr3_nt: TGTGCCAGCAGCTTAGCGGCTAGCGGGCCAACAGATACGCAGTATTTT; cdr3_aa: CASSLAASGPTDTQYF
d_call: -; cdr3_length: 16; v_call: TRBV12-3/TRBV12-4; j_call: TRBJ2-7; clone_size: -; cdr3_nt: TGTGCCAGCAGAAACGGGATAGGGCAGGGAAGAAACGAGCAGTACTTC; cdr3_aa: CASRNGIGQGRNEQYF
d_call: -; cdr3_length: 11; v_call: TRBV6-5; j_call: TRBJ1-1; clone_size: few; cdr3_nt: TGTGCCAGCATTGGTTACACTGAAGCTTTCTTT; cdr3_aa: CASIGYTEAFF
d_call: -; cdr3_length: 15; v_call: TRBV3-1; j_call: TRBJ2-7; clone_size: few; cdr3_nt: TGTGCCAGCCAAATGGTCTGGGACTCAACCTACGAGCAGTACTTC; cdr3_aa: CASQMVWDSTYEQYF
d_call: -; cdr3_length: 14; v_call: TRBV7-3; j_call: TRBJ2-2; clone_size: many; cdr3_nt: TGTGCCAGCAGCTTAAATGTCGGAACCGGGGAGCTGTTTTTT; cdr3_aa: CASSLNVGTGELFF
d_call: -; cdr3_length: 16; v_call: TRBV7-9; j_call: TRBJ1-1; clone_size: -; cdr3_nt: TGTGCCAGCAGCTCCGAGGGAGGAGCCATGAACACTGAAGCTTTCTTT; cdr3_aa: CASSSEGGAMNTEAFF
d_call: -; cdr3_length: 15; v_call: TRBV9; j_call: TRBJ2-5; clone_size: -; cdr3_nt: TGTGCCAGCAGCGTATCTCCAGGGGAGGATGAGACCCAGTACTTC; cdr3_aa: CASSVSPGEDETQYF
d_call: -; cdr3_length: 16; v_call: TRBV6-5; j_call: TRBJ1-5; clone_size: -; cdr3_nt: TGTGCCAGCAGCTACGGGGGGATGGGGAGCAATCAGCCCCAGCATTTT; cdr3_aa: CASSYGGMGSNQPQHF
d_call: TRBD2; cdr3_length: 16; v_call: TRBV7-2; j_call: TRBJ2-3; clone_size: few; cdr3_nt: TGTGCCAGCACCTTCGGGGGCGGGGGGTTCGCAGATACGCAGTATTTT; cdr3_aa: CASTFGGGGFADTQYF
d_call: -; cdr3_length: 16; v_call: TRBV15; j_call: TRBJ1-2; clone_size: few; cdr3_nt: TGTGCCACCAGCAGAGGCAGGGTCTACCCTAACTATGGCTACACCTTC; cdr3_aa: CATSRGRVYPNYGYTF
d_call: -; cdr3_length: 18; v_call: TRBV4-2; j_call: TRBJ2-3; clone_size: -; cdr3_nt: TGTGCCAGCAGCCAAGATCTGGTGGGTCCCACGGCCGCAGATACGCAGTATTTT; cdr3_aa: CASSQDLVGPTAADTQYF
d_call: -; cdr3_length: 15; v_call: TRBV19; j_call: TRBJ1-5; clone_size: few; cdr3_nt: TGTGCCAGTAGTACCCGGGACGGCACCAATCAGCCCCAGCATTTT; cdr3_aa: CASSTRDGTNQPQHF
d_call: TRBD2; cdr3_length: 13; v_call: TRBV7-2; j_call: TRBJ2-3; clone_size: many; cdr3_nt: TGTGCCAGCAGCTTAGTGTCAGCGGGAGGGCAGTATTTT; cdr3_aa: CASSLVSAGGQYF
d_call: TRBD2; cdr3_length: 18; v_call: TRBV5-1; j_call: TRBJ2-1; clone_size: -; cdr3_nt: TGCGCCAGCAGCTTGCCCTTGGCTAGCGGTATCTCCTACAATGAGCAGTTCTTC; cdr3_aa: CASSLPLASGISYNEQFF